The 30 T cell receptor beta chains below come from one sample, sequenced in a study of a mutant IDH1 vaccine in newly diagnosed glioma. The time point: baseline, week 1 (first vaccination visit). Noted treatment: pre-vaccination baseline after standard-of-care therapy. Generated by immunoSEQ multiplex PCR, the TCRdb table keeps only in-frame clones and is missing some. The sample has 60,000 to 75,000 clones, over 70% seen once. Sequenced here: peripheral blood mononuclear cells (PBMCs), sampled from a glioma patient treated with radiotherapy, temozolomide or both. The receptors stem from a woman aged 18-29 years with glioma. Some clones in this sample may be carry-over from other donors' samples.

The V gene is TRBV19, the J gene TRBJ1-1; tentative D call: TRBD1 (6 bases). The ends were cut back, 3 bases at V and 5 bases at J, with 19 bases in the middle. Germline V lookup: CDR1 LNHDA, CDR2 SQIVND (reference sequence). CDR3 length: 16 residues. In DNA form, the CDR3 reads TGTGCCAGTAGTATGAGAAGGGCAGGGGTGCGAACTGAAGCTTTCTTT. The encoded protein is CASSMRRAGVRTEAFF.

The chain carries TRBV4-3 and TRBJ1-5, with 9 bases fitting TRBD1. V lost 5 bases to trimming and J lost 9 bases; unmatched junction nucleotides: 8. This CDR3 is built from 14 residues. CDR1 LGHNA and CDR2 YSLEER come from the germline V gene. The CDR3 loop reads CASSRGQGIGPQHF. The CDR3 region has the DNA TGCGCCAGCAGCAGAGGACAGGGGATTGGGCCCCAGCATTTT.

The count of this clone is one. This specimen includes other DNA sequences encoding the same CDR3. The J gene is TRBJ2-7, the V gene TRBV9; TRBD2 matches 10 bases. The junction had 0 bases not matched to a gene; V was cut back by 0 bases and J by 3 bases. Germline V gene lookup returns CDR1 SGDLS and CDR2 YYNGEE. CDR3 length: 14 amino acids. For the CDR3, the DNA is TGTGCCAGCAGCGTAGGGACTAGCGGCTACGAGCAGTACTTC. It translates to CASSVGTSGYEQYF. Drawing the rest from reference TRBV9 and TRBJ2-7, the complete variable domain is DSGVTQTPKHLITATGQRVTLRCSPRSGDLSVYWYQQSLDQGLQFLIQYYNGEERAKGNILERFSAQQFPDLHSELNLSSLELGDSALYFCASSVGTSGYEQYFGPGTRLTVT.

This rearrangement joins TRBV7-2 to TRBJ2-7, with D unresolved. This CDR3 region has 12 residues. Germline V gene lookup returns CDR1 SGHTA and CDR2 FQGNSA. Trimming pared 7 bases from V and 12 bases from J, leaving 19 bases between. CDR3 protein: CASTFVGQLAYF. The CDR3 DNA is TGTGCCAGCACCTTCGTTGGGCAGCTGGCGTACTTC.

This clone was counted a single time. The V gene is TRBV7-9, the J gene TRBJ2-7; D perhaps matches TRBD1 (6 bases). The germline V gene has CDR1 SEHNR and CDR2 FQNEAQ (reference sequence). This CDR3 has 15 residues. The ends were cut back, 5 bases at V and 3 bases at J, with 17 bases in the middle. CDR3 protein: CASSPPDGGLYEQYF. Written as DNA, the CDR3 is TGTGCCAGCAGCCCCCCAGATGGGGGCCTCTACGAGCAGTACTTC.

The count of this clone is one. The CDR3 DNA reads TGTGCCAGCAGCACCGTACTAGCGGGGGTCCAAGAGACCCAGTACTTC. Encoded protein: CASSTVLAGVQETQYF. The chain links TRBV5-6 to TRBJ2-5; 11 bases line up with TRBD2. This CDR3 contains 16 residues. CDR1 and CDR2 (germline): SGHDT, YYEEEE. V lost 4 bases and J lost 1; bases outside the gene matches: 6. The full variable domain, its missing parts supplied by reference TRBV5-6 and TRBJ2-5, is DAGVTQSPTHLIKTRGQQVTLRCSPKSGHDTVSWYQQALGQGPQFIFQYYEEEERQRGNFPDRFSGHQFPNYSSELNVNALLLGDSALYLCASSTVLAGVQETQYFGPGTRLLVL.

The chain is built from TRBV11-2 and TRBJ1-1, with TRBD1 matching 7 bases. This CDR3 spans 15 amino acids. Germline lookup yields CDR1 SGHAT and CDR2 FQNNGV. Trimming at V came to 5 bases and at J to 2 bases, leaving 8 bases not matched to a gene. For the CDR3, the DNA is TGTGCCAGCAGCACCGGGACAGCCTTTAACACTGAAGCTTTCTTT. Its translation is CASSTGTAFNTEAFF.

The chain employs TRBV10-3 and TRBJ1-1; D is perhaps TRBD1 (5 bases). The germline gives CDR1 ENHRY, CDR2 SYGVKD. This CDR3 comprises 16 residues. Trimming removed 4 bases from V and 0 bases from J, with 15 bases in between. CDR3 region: CAISGQGSSMNTEAFF. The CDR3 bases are TGTGCCATCAGTGGTCAGGGCTCCAGCATGAACACTGAAGCTTTCTTT.

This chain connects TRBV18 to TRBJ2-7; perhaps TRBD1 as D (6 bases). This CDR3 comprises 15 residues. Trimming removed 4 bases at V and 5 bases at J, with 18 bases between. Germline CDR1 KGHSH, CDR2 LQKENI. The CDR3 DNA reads TGTGCCAGCTCACAGCAGATTGGGGGCTCAAACGAGCAGTACTTC. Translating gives CASSQQIGGSNEQYF.

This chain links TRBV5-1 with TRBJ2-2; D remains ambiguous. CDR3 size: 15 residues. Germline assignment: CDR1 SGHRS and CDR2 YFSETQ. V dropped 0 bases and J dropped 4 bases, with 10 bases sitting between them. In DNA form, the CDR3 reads TGCGCCAGCAGCTTGGAGGCTATAACCACCGGGGAGCTGTTTTTT. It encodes CASSLEAITTGELFF.

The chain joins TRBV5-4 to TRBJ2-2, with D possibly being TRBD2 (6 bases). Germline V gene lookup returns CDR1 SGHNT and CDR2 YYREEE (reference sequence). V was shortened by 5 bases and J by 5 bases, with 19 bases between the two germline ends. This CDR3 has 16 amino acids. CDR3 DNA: TGTGCCAGCAGTCCCGCCACTAGCCGCTCGACCGGGGAGCTGTTTTTT. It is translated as CASSPATSRSTGELFF.

The CDR3 region is CASSPPGAAGDTQYF. The CDR3 DNA reads as TGTGCCAGCTCACCACCTGGGGCCGCGGGAGATACGCAGTATTTT. The rearrangement links TRBV18 to TRBJ2-3; tentatively, D is TRBD1 or TRBD2 (5 bases each). Germline lookup yields CDR1 KGHSH and CDR2 LQKENI. V dropped 0 bases and J dropped 5 bases, with 12 bases sitting between them. This CDR3 has 15 residues.

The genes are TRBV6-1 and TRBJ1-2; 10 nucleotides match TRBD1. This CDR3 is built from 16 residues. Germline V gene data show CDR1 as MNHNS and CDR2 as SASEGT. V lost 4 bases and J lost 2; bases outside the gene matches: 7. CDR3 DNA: TGTGCCAGCAGTGGTAGACGACAGGGGGCAAACTATGGCTACACCTTC. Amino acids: CASSGRRQGANYGYTF.

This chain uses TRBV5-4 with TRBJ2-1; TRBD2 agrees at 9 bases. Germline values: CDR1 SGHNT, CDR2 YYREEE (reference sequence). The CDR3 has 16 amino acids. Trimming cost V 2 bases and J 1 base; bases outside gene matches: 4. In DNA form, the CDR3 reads TGTGCCAGCAGCTTACGCGGGGGGGCTTCCTACAATGAGCAGTTCTTC. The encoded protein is CASSLRGGASYNEQFF.

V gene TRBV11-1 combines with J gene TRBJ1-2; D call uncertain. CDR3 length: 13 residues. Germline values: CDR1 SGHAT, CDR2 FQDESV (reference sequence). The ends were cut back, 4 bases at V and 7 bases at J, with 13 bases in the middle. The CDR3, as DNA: TGTGCCAGCAGCTCTCGAAGCCGGGCTGGCTACACCTTC. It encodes CASSSRSRAGYTF.

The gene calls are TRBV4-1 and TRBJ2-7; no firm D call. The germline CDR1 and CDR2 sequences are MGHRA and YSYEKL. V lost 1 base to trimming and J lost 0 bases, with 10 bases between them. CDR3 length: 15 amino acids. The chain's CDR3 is CASSQGSWDSYEQYF. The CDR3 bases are TGCGCCAGCAGCCAAGGAAGTTGGGACTCCTACGAGCAGTACTTC.

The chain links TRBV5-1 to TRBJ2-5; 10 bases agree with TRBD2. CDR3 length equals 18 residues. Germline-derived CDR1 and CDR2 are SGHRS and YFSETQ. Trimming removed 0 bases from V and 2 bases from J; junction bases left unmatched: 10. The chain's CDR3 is CASSLALAGVGAQETQYF. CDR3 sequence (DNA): TGCGCCAGCAGCTTGGCGCTAGCGGGAGTTGGGGCACAAGAGACCCAGTACTTC.

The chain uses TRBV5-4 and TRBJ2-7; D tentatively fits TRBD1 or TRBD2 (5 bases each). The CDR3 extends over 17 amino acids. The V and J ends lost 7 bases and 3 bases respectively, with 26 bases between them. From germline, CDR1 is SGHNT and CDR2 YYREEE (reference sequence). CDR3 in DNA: TGTGCCAGCGGACGAGGGGTCAACCGGGGCTCCCTCTACGAGCAGTACTTC. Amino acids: CASGRGVNRGSLYEQYF.

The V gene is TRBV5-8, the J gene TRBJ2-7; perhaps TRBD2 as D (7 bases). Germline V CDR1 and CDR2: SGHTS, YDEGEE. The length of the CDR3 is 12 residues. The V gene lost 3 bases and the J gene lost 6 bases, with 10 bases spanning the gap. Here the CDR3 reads CASSSRGGEQYF. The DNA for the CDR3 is TGTGCCAGCAGCTCGAGGGGGGGCGAGCAGTACTTC.

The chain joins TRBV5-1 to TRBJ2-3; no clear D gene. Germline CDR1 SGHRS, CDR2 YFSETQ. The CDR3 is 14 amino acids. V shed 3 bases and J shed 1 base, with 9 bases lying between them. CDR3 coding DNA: TGCGCCAGCAGCTCCCTCCCCGGCACAGATACGCAGTATTTT. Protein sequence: CASSSLPGTDTQYF.

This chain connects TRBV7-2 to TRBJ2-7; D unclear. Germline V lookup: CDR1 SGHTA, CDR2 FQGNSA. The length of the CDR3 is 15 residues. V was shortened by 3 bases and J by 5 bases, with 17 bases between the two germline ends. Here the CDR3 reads CASSLFASGPDEQYF. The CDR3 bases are TGTGCCAGCAGCTTGTTCGCAAGTGGGCCGGACGAGCAGTACTTC. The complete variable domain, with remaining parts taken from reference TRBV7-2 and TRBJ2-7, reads GAGVSQSPSNKVTEKGKDVELRCDPISGHTALYWYRQSLGQGLEFLIYFQGNSAPDKSGLPSDRFSAERTGGSVSTLTIQRTQQEDSAVYLCASSLFASGPDEQYFGPGTRLTVT.

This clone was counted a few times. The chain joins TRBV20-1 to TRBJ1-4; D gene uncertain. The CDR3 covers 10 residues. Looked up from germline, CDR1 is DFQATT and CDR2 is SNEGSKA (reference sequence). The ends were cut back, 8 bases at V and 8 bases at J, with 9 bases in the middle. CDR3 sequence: CSSRAEKLFF. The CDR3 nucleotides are TGCAGTTCGCGGGCGGAAAAACTGTTTTTT.

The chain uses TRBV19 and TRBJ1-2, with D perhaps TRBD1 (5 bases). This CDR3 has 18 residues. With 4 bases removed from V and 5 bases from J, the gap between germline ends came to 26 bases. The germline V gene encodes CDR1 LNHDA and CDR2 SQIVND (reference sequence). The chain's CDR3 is CASSKGPGTSEVGYGYTF. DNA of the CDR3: TGTGCCAGTAGTAAAGGACCCGGGACGTCGGAAGTAGGATATGGCTACACCTTC.

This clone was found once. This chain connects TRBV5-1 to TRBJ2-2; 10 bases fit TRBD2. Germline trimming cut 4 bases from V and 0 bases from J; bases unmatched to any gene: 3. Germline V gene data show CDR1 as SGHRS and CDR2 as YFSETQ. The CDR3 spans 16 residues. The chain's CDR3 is CASSISGRANTGELFF. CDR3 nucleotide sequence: TGCGCCAGCAGCATAAGCGGGAGGGCGAACACCGGGGAGCTGTTTTTT.

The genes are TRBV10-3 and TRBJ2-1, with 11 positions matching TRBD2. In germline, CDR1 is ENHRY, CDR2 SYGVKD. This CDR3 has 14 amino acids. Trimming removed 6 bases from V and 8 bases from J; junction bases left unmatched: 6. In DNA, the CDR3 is TGTGCCATCAGCCCTATAGCGGGAGGGGATGAGCAGTTCTTC. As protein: CAISPIAGGDEQFF.

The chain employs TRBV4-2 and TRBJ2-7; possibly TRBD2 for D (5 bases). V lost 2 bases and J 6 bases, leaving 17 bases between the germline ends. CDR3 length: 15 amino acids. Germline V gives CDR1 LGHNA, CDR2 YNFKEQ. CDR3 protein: CASSQRVAPAGEQYF. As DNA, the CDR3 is TGTGCCAGCAGCCAAAGGGTAGCCCCGGCGGGCGAGCAGTACTTC.

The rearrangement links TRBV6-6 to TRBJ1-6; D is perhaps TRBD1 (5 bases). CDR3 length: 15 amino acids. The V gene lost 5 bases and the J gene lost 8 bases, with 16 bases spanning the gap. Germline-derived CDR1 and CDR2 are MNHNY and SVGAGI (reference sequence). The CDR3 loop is CASSTGGTLDSPLHF. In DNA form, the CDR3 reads TGTGCCAGCAGTACCGGGGGTACCCTAGATTCACCCCTCCACTTT.

The CDR3 loop is CASSYTGDTEAFF. CDR3 nucleotide sequence: TGTGCCAGTAGCTATACAGGGGACACTGAAGCTTTCTTT. V and J are TRBV19 and TRBJ1-1, with TRBD1 matching 7 bases. V trimming: 6 bases; J trimming: 3 bases; junction bases outside the gene matches: 4. Germline-derived CDR1 and CDR2 are LNHDA and SQIVND (reference sequence). The CDR3 covers 13 residues.

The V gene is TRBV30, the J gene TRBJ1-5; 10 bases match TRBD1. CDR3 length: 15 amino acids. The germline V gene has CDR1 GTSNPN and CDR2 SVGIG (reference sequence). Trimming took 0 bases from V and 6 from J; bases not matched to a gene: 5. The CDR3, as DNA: TGTGCCTGGAGTGTGCCGGGACAGGGGTCTCAGCCCCAGCATTTT. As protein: CAWSVPGQGSQPQHF.

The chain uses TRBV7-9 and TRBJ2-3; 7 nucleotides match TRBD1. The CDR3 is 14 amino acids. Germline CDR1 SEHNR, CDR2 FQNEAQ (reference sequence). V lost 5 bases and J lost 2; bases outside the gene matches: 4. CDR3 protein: CASSVTGPTDTQYF. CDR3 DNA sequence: TGTGCCAGCAGCGTGACAGGGCCCACAGATACGCAGTATTTT.